This T cell receptor beta chain was profiled in a study of spatial heterogeneity in lung cancer. About the study: Alpha-chain sequences were detected in numbers that were consistently lower than beta-chain sequences. General study results and limits: At tumor resection, ubiquitous expanded TCRs were detected in blood more often than later.

Germline V gives CDR1 KGHSH, CDR2 LQKENI. The V and J ends lost 2 bases and 7 bases respectively, with 17 bases between them. CDR3 length: 15 residues. The time point here: sample taken at primary tumor resection. In each case, whole RNA from tumor, nontumor lung or frozen PBMC was sequenced unsorted. Patients with untreated early-stage non-small cell lung cancer, numbering 72, were the donors. This clonotype occurred many times. Its target is not known. Unique molecular identifiers, one per molecule, were present on every TCR cDNA molecule. TCRdb processed the 5' RACE reads anew with MiXCR; each CDR3 protein has one entry. The sample has about 82,000 distinct CDR3 sequences; around an eighth are singletons.

This chain links TRBV18 with TRBJ1-1, with D perhaps matching TRBD1 (5 bases). The input for sequencing was PBMCs, taken at surgery. The source is a male donor with early-stage non-small cell lung cancer. The CDR3 sequence: CASSPRAGSSFEAFF. The CDR3 DNA reads TGTGCCAGCTCACCAAGGGCAGGGTCATCATTTGAAGCTTTCTTT.